Reported below is one T cell receptor beta chain. These data belong to a study of shared clonotypes between healthy human individuals. The CDR3 runs 15 residues. With 7 bases removed from V and 0 bases from J, the gap between germline ends came to 15 bases. Germline CDR1 GTSNPN, CDR2 SVGIG (reference sequence). An assay was performed, and its level was deep. The authors' processing: Junction-only immunoSEQ data arrived without quality scores, meaning filtering differed. TCRdb's copy holds only in-frame clones and misses some; the assay was immunoSEQ multiplex PCR. That table is the source of V, J and clone size, and D and trimming were worked out from the DNA. Of 2,100,000 or so clones in the sample, 90% to 96% were seen once.

This sequence originates from a man in his late teens or twenties in good health. Sample: naive CD4+ T cells sorted from blood. As for subset: CD45RA+ positively selected. The rearrangement uses TRBV30 and TRBJ2-2; D ambiguous. The CDR3 bases are TGTGCCTCTCCGACTCTCCCCGCGAACACCGGGGAGCTGTTTTTT. Encoded protein: CASPTLPANTGELFF.